The entry below gives a single T cell receptor beta chain sequence along with its context. These data come from a study of blood T cell repertoires in COVID-19. Study-level background: T cells, B-cell-depleted T cells, or PBMCs supplied cDNA or gDNA.

The participants were between roughly 18 and 89 years old and came from 24 US areas. Original analysis: Amplification with reference gene primers provided the estimates of nucleated cell counts. Measured with immunoSEQ multiplex PCR; TCRdb has only the in-frame clones, and not every one. V, J and clone size derive from that table, while D and trimming were established from the DNA sequence. The data show 350,000 to 400,000 clones, with 75% to 90% seen just once and 1% held by the top ten. Trimming took 2 bases from V and 6 from J, leaving 11 bases between them. Germline V lookup: CDR1 MNHEY, CDR2 SVGAGI. The CDR3 contains 14 residues.

The genes are TRBV6-5 and TRBJ2-4, with TRBD1 as a possible D gene (6 bases). The TCR comes from a man younger than 30 who had recovered from COVID-19. The specimen sequenced was PBMCs or T cells enriched from blood (not recorded which). CDR3 in DNA: TGTGCCAGCAGTTACGCAGGGGTCGGAAACATTCAGTACTTC. Protein sequence: CASSYAGVGNIQYF.